The 31 T cell receptor beta chains below all came from one sample that was sequenced in a study of early T cells in non-severe SARS-CoV-2 infection. One entry per CDR3 protein, called by TCRdb with MiXCR from the 5' RACE reads. The sample consists of 65,000 to 80,000 distinct CDR3 sequences, around 13% of them appearing once. Sequencing was performed on whole blood. These receptors all come from an adult who was a healthcare worker with PCR-confirmed SARS-CoV-2 infection or an uninfected control (not recorded which).

V and J are TRBV9 and TRBJ1-1, with a tentative D call TRBD1 (5 bases). The germline V and J ends were trimmed by 0 bases and 4 bases, with 10 bases remaining between them. Per the germline V gene, CDR1 is SGDLS and CDR2 is YYNGEE. The CDR3 covers 14 residues. The CDR3 sequence: CASSVVGDGTEAFF. In nucleotides, the CDR3 is TGTGCCAGCAGCGTAGTAGGGGATGGCACTGAAGCTTTCTTT.

This clonotype was seen only a few times. J is TRBJ2-5 and V is TRBV9; TRBD2 might be the D (6 bases). Looked up from germline, CDR1 is SGDLS and CDR2 is YYNGEE. V was clipped by 4 bases and J by 5 bases, with 12 bases between them. The length of the CDR3 is 13 residues. The CDR3 DNA reads TGTGCCAGCAGCTCCGTAGGGAGGGAGACCCAGTACTTC. Translation: CASSSVGRETQYF.

V gene TRBV7-2 combines with J gene TRBJ1-5; no clear D gene. The germline CDR1 and CDR2 sequences are SGHTA and FQGNSA. Deletions cut 4 bases from V and 8 bases from J, with 9 bases between. The CDR3 runs 12 residues. The CDR3 DNA follows: TGTGCCAGCAGCTCCCTCTGGGAGCCCCAGCATTTT. As protein: CASSSLWEPQHF.

Regarding this clonotype: An end of the junction does not agree with germline; a read error may underlie this. V and J are TRBV7-2 and TRBJ2-3; 7 bases map to TRBD2. The CDR3 spans 13 residues. Germline values: CDR1 SGHTA, CDR2 FQGNSA. This CDR3 is CASSLAGKRVQYF. The CDR3, as DNA: TGTGCCAGCAGTTTAGCGGGCAAACGGGTGCAGTATTTT.

This clonotype was counted at least ten times. The chain combines TRBV27 with TRBJ1-2; 8 bases map to TRBD1. The V gene's germline CDR1 is MNHEY and CDR2 SMNVEV (reference sequence). This CDR3 comprises 18 residues. V trimming: 5 bases; J trimming: 0 bases; junction bases outside the gene matches: 14. CDR3 region: CASSHKPPTGEANYGYTF. The DNA of the CDR3 is TGTGCCAGCAGTCACAAACCCCCGACAGGGGAAGCTAACTATGGCTACACCTTC.

This clonotype showed up many times. The chain combines TRBV11-2 with TRBJ2-3; 7 nucleotides match TRBD2. Germline loops: CDR1 SGHAT, CDR2 FQNNGV. CDR3 length equals 16 residues. V was pared by 0 bases and J by 7 bases, with 10 bases of the junction left unmatched. CDR3 coding DNA: TGTGCCAGCAGCTTAGATCTGGGCGGGGGATCCAATACGCAGTATTTT. Translating it yields CASSLDLGGGSNTQYF.

Only a few counts were recorded for this clonotype. The chain uses TRBV29-1 and TRBJ2-3; D is unclear. Germline loops: CDR1 SQVTM, CDR2 ANQGSEA. This CDR3 spans 11 amino acids. Deletions cut 7 bases from V and 2 bases from J, with 7 bases between. The CDR3 DNA is TGCAGCGCCCATTTCACAGATACGCAGTATTTT. Translation: CSAHFTDTQYF.

The rearrangement uses TRBV5-1 and TRBJ1-1, with a tentative D call TRBD1 (6 bases). The V gene lost 2 bases and the J gene lost 1 base, with 15 bases spanning the gap. Germline V CDR1 and CDR2: SGHRS, YFSETQ. This CDR3 has 16 amino acids. Written as DNA, the CDR3 is TGCGCCAGCAGCTTTTGGCTCACACAGGGGAACACTGAAGCTTTCTTT. Translating gives CASSFWLTQGNTEAFF. The full variable domain, with the rest looked up from reference TRBV5-1 and TRBJ1-1, is KAGVTQTPRYLIKTRGQQVTLSCSPISGHRSVSWYQQTPGQGLQFLFEYFSETQRNKGNFPGRFSGRQFSNSRSEMNVSTLELGDSALYLCASSFWLTQGNTEAFFGQGTRLTVV.

This clonotype was seen a few times. The chain employs TRBV10-3 and TRBJ2-2, with a tentative D call TRBD2 (6 bases). Germline V CDR1 and CDR2: ENHRY, SYGVKD. The CDR3 extends over 14 amino acids. With 2 bases removed from V and 5 bases from J, the gap between germline ends came to 9 bases. The CDR3 loop is CAISETSSTGELFF. DNA of the CDR3: TGTGCCATCAGTGAGACTAGCTCAACCGGGGAGCTGTTTTTT.

This clonotype was counted ten times or more. The chain has TRBV28 and TRBJ2-4; D unresolved. Germline loops: CDR1 MDHEN, CDR2 SYDVKM. Deletions cut 1 base from V and 8 bases from J, with 6 bases between. This CDR3 contains 12 residues. This CDR3 reads CASSLFRDIQYF. The CDR3, as DNA: TGTGCCAGCAGTTTATTTAGAGACATTCAGTACTTC. Filled out from reference TRBV28 and TRBJ2-4, the complete variable domain reads DVKVTQSSRYLVKRTGEKVFLECVQDMDHENMFWYRQDPGLGLRLIYFSYDVKMKEKGDIPEGYSVSREKKERFSLILESASTNQTSMYLCASSLFRDIQYFGAGTRLSVL.

The chain uses TRBV21-1 and TRBJ2-7; TRBD2 is the table's D call, not checked against the DNA. TRBV21-1 is described as a pseudogene. The CDR3 has 15 amino acids. Here the CDR3 DNA reads TGTGCCAGCAGCATGATAGCGGGAAGCTCCTATGAGCAGTACTTC. It translates to CASSMIAGSSYEQYF.

In this sample, this clonotype turned up a few times. V is TRBV28 and J is TRBJ2-5, with D uncertain. The germline V gene encodes CDR1 MDHEN and CDR2 SYDVKM. V was trimmed by 7 bases and J by 5 bases, leaving 20 bases between them. This CDR3 spans 15 amino acids. CDR3 DNA sequence: TGTGCCAGCATTAACTCCGGGTCCAAACGGGAGACCCAGTACTTC. Translated, it gives CASINSGSKRETQYF. Filled out from reference TRBV28 and TRBJ2-5, the complete variable domain reads DVKVTQSSRYLVKRTGEKVFLECVQDMDHENMFWYRQDPGLGLRLIYFSYDVKMKEKGDIPEGYSVSREKKERFSLILESASTNQTSMYLCASINSGSKRETQYFGPGTRLLVL.

This clonotype was observed a handful of times. The genes are TRBV12-3 or TRBV12-4 and TRBJ2-5, with TRBD2 matching over 7 bases. The CDR3 consists of 15 residues. With 2 bases clipped from V and 5 bases from J, the junction kept 8 bases outside the gene matches. The CDR3 DNA reads as TGTGCCAGCAGTTTATGGAGCGGGGCCCATGAGACCCAGTACTTC. Translating gives CASSLWSGAHETQYF.

This clonotype has only a few counts. The chain combines TRBV5-1 with TRBJ1-1; 10 bases are shared with TRBD1. V lost 4 bases and J lost 4; bases outside the gene matches: 10. Per the germline V gene, CDR1 is SGHRS and CDR2 is YFSETQ. This CDR3 spans 16 amino acids. Written as DNA, the CDR3 is TGCGCCAGCAGCCACCTGAGAAGGACAGGGGGCACTGAAGCTTTCTTT. It translates to CASSHLRRTGGTEAFF.

The table lists this clonotype with many counts. The chain has TRBV29-1 and TRBJ2-5; no reliable D call. V was pared by 8 bases and J by 0 bases, with 10 bases between. This CDR3 spans 12 amino acids. The germline CDR1 and CDR2 sequences are SQVTM and ANQGSEA. CDR3 in amino acids: CSSLIDQETQYF. Written as DNA, the CDR3 is TGCAGCTCCCTGATCGACCAAGAGACCCAGTACTTC.

This clonotype appeared a single time. Here the CDR3 DNA reads TGCAGCGTTGAAGCCAGTGGAGGGGGGACCCAGTACTTC. It codes for CSVEASGGGTQYF. The chain is built from TRBV29-1 and TRBJ2-5; D is tentatively TRBD1 or TRBD2 (6 bases each). Germline assignment: CDR1 SQVTM and CDR2 ANQGSEA. The CDR3 is 13 amino acids. The ends were cut back, 1 base at V and 7 bases at J, with 13 bases in the middle.

This clonotype was detected many times. V gene TRBV6-2 or TRBV6-3 combines with J gene TRBJ1-5; TRBD1 might be the D (6 bases). This CDR3 contains 15 residues. Germline V CDR1 and CDR2: MNHEY, SVGEGT. The V end lost 1 base, the J end lost 5 bases, and 12 bases lay between the germline ends. The CDR3 loop reads CASSYFGQSYQPQHF. In nucleotides, the CDR3 is TGTGCCAGCAGTTACTTCGGACAGTCCTATCAGCCCCAGCATTTT.

This clonotype has only one observation. The gene calls are TRBV9 and TRBJ2-3; D is unresolved. Germline V CDR1 and CDR2: SGDLS, YYNGEE. The length of the CDR3 is 11 residues. Trimming took off 0 bases at V and 6 bases at J, with 2 bases between the two ends. CDR3 sequence reads: CASSVVDTQYF. CDR3 DNA sequence: TGTGCCAGCAGCGTAGTGGATACGCAGTATTTT.

This clonotype was counted ten times or more. V is TRBV7-8 and J is TRBJ2-4, with 12 positions matching TRBD2. Germline-derived CDR1 and CDR2 are SGHVS and FQNEAQ. The CDR3 is 15 amino acids. Unmatched junction bases numbered 6, after V lost 5 bases and J lost 7 bases. DNA for the CDR3: TGTGCCAGCAGCAAACTAGCGGGAGGTGAGAACATTCAGTACTTC. This translates into CASSKLAGGENIQYF. The variable domain in full, with the rest retrieved from reference TRBV7-8 and TRBJ2-4, is GAGVSQSPRYKVAKRGQDVALRCDPISGHVSLFWYQQALGQGPEFLTYFQNEAQLDKSGLPSDRFFAERPEGSVSTLKIQRTQQEDSAVYLCASSKLAGGENIQYFGAGTRLSVL.

There are many counts of this clonotype. The chain couples TRBV20-1 to TRBJ2-7; D is unresolved. Germline loops: CDR1 DFQATT, CDR2 SNEGSKA (reference sequence). The germline V and J ends were trimmed by 0 bases and 3 bases, with 12 bases remaining between them. The CDR3 sequence is 14 residues long. CDR3 bases: TGCAGTGCTAGAGATGGTCTGCGAGACTACGAGCAGTACTTC. This codes for CSARDGLRDYEQYF.

This clonotype was seen repeatedly, ten times or more. J is TRBJ1-1 and V is TRBV7-9, with 7 bases aligning to TRBD1. V was clipped by 4 bases and J by 2 bases; unmatched bases: 4. CDR1 SEHNR and CDR2 FQNEAQ come from the germline V gene (reference sequence). The CDR3 consists of 14 residues. CDR3 loop: CASSSQGVNTEAFF. In DNA form, the CDR3 reads TGTGCCAGCAGCTCGCAGGGGGTTAACACTGAAGCTTTCTTT.

Many counts were recorded for this clonotype. J is TRBJ2-2 and V is TRBV6-2 or TRBV6-3, with a possible D match to TRBD2 (6 bases). Germline V gives CDR1 MNHEY, CDR2 SVGEGT. CDR3 length equals 14 residues. V was trimmed by 7 bases and J by 7 bases, leaving 16 bases between them. DNA of the CDR3: TGTGCCAGCATAAGGAGCGGGTCGGTCGGGGAGCTGTTTTTT. This translates into CASIRSGSVGELFF.

Only a few counts were recorded for this clonotype. The gene calls are TRBV14 and TRBJ1-2, with no clear D. Germline V gives CDR1 SGHDN, CDR2 FVKESK. The V end was cut by 4 bases, the J end by 8 bases, with 14 bases between. This CDR3 has 13 residues. CDR3 DNA: TGTGCCAGCAGCCCAACCCCGAGGAGCGGCTACACCTTC. This gives the protein CASSPTPRSGYTF. The entire variable domain, with the rest obtained from reference TRBV14 and TRBJ1-2, is as follows: EAGVTQFPSHSVIEKGQTVTLRCDPISGHDNLYWYRRVMGKEIKFLLHFVKESKQDESGMPNNRFLAERTGGTYSTLKVQPAELEDSGVYFCASSPTPRSGYTFGSGTRLTVV.

This clonotype was found a few times. The chain couples TRBV2 to TRBJ1-1, with D hard to call. The germline CDR1 and CDR2 sequences are SNHLY and FYNNEI. The CDR3 loop spans 11 amino acids. The V end lost 7 bases, the J end lost 3 bases, and 6 bases lay between the germline ends. The CDR3: CASTRDTEAFF. The DNA for the CDR3 is TGTGCCAGCACTCGGGACACTGAAGCTTTCTTT.

The rearrangement joins TRBV12-3 or TRBV12-4 to TRBJ2-2; D is undetermined. Trimming removed 6 bases at V and 6 bases at J, with 8 bases between. The length of the CDR3 is 12 residues. The CDR3 sequence is CASRLQAGELFF. The DNA for the CDR3 is TGTGCCAGCAGGCTCCAGGCCGGGGAGCTGTTTTTT.

This clonotype was detected ten times or more. V gene TRBV5-1 combines with J gene TRBJ1-6; tentative D call: TRBD1 (6 bases). V was shortened by 4 bases and J by 9 bases, with 14 bases between the two germline ends. CDR3 length equals 14 residues. The germline V gene encodes CDR1 SGHRS and CDR2 YFSETQ. Here the CDR3 reads CASSLGQSSSPLHF. Here the CDR3 DNA reads TGCGCCAGCAGCCTCGGACAGAGTAGTTCACCCCTCCACTTT.

This clonotype was counted many times. The chain uses TRBV10-2 and TRBJ2-4; 7 bases are a match to TRBD2. The V gene end was trimmed by 4 bases and the J gene end by 6 bases; junction bases not matched to a gene: 3. Germline loops: CDR1 WSHSY, CDR2 SAAADI. This CDR3 is 13 amino acids long. CDR3 residues: CASSVGEGNIQYF. In nucleotides, the CDR3 is TGCGCCAGCAGTGTGGGGGAGGGAAACATTCAGTACTTC.

This chain links TRBV20-1 with TRBJ2-2; D is possibly TRBD2 (6 bases). In germline, CDR1 is DFQATT, CDR2 SNEGSKA (reference sequence). V lost 6 bases, J lost 3 bases, and 20 bases lay in between. The CDR3 totals 16 residues. In nucleotides, the CDR3 is TGCAGTGCCCTAAAGTTCCCCCAGCGGGACACCGGGGAGCTGTTTTTT. As protein: CSALKFPQRDTGELFF.

This clonotype was seen at least ten times. The CDR3 DNA reads as TGTGCCAGCAGAGACCTCGGCGATGAGCAGTTCTTC. The encoded protein is CASRDLGDEQFF. The gene calls are TRBV2 and TRBJ2-1; D unclear. The V gene lost 6 bases and the J gene lost 8 bases, with 11 bases spanning the gap. The CDR3 runs 12 residues. Looked up from germline, CDR1 is SNHLY and CDR2 is FYNNEI.

There are many counts of this clonotype. This chain uses TRBV11-2 with TRBJ2-3; D is unclear. The V and J ends lost 6 bases and 2 bases respectively, with 9 bases between them. CDR1 is SGHAT, CDR2 FQNNGV, per germline. The CDR3 consists of 13 residues. The CDR3 protein is CASSYDFTDTQYF. Here the CDR3 DNA reads TGTGCCAGCAGTTACGACTTCACAGATACGCAGTATTTT.

This clonotype was found a few times. This sequence joins TRBV10-3 and TRBJ1-1; maybe TRBD1 (6 bases). V was shortened by 10 bases and J by 1 base, with 13 bases between the two germline ends. The CDR3 totals 13 residues. Germline V lookup: CDR1 ENHRY, CDR2 SYGVKD. CDR3 loop: CASQGQTNTEAFF. CDR3 bases: TGTGCCAGCCAGGGGCAAACGAACACTGAAGCTTTCTTT.